The 29 T cell receptor beta chains below were found in one sample sequenced in a study of vaccination and CD4 T cells after COVID-19 (dated by TCRdb to between 2021 and 2024). Antigens of these TCRs are unknown. Libraries were made using PCR. Sequencing was carried out with an Illumina iSeq 100. TCR sequencing of DNA from cultured CD4+ T cells used the Oncomine TCR Beta short-read assay at the Johns Hopkins FTIC core. TCRdb cleaned the public reads at Q25 with fastp, built clones with MiXCR and kept in-frame beta chains. For every CDR3 protein sequence, its rows merge into one entry that carries the most common genes and DNA. Here the sample has around 14,000 distinct CDR3 sequences; around 56% occur a single time. Around 14% of the sample is taken by the ten largest. This specimen's treatment or condition label, interpreted: approximately 9-day PBMC culture with coronavirus spike peptide pools or control peptides (ViraFEST assay).

The sequenced sample was CD4+ T cells from blood, cultured in vitro. All receptors come from a human donor who had recovered from COVID-19.

The V call is TRBV18, the J call TRBJ1-4; D not resolved. Germline CDR1 is KGHSH and CDR2 is LQKENI. The CDR3 loop spans 13 amino acids. Trimming removed 1 base at V and 8 bases at J, with 8 bases between. The CDR3 protein is CASSPRQEEKLFF. In DNA, the CDR3 is TGTGCCAGCTCACCACGTCAGGAGGAAAAACTGTTTTTT. The variable domain in full, with the rest retrieved from reference TRBV18 and TRBJ1-4, is NAGVMQNPRHLVRRRGQEARLRCSPMKGHSHVYWYRQLPEEGLKFMVYLQKENIIDESGMPKERFSAEFPKEGPSILRIQQVVRGDSAAYFCASSPRQEEKLFFGSGTQLSVL.

This clonotype was detected only a few times. This chain joins TRBV6-2 or TRBV6-3 and TRBJ1-4; D unclear. The ends were cut back, 2 bases at V and 8 bases at J, with 6 bases in the middle. Germline V gene lookup returns CDR1 MNHEY and CDR2 SVGEGT. This CDR3 contains 12 residues. CDR3 nucleotide sequence: TGTGCCAGCAGTTACCGAGTGGAAAAACTGTTTTTT. It is translated as CASSYRVEKLFF.

The V call is TRBV7-9, the J call TRBJ1-1; 7 nucleotides align to TRBD1. The V segment lost 5 bases and the J segment 6 bases; nucleotides outside the gene matches: 3. This CDR3 is built from 12 residues. CDR1 is SEHNR, CDR2 FQNEAQ, per germline (reference sequence). The CDR3 here is CASSPGQSEAFF. The CDR3 DNA is TGTGCCAGCAGCCCGGGACAGTCTGAAGCTTTCTTT.

The chain couples TRBV10-3 to TRBJ2-2, with 8 bases identical to TRBD2. The ends lost 8 bases at V and 2 bases at J; junction bases unmatched: 10. The CDR3 is made up of 16 amino acids. Germline V lookup: CDR1 ENHRY, CDR2 SYGVKD. The CDR3 DNA reads TGTGCCATCGGGTTGTCAGCGGGAGTTAACACCGGGGAGCTGTTTTTT. It codes for CAIGLSAGVNTGELFF.

The chain links TRBV20-1 to TRBJ2-2; TRBD2 is a possible D gene (7 bases). The V gene lost 2 bases and the J gene lost 7 bases, with 17 bases spanning the gap. The germline V gene encodes CDR1 DFQATT and CDR2 SNEGSKA (reference sequence). The CDR3 consists of 15 residues. CDR3 sequence (DNA): TGCAGTGCTAGATCCCGGGGGGCCTCCCGCGGGGAGCTGTTTTTT. Amino acid sequence: CSARSRGASRGELFF.

In its sample, this clonotype ranks as medium-sized. The chain links TRBV4-3 to TRBJ1-6; the D gene is possibly TRBD1 (5 bases). Trimming left V 6 bases short and J 6 bases short, with 12 bases between. The length of the CDR3 is 14 residues. CDR1 and CDR2 from the germline V gene are LGHNA and YSLEER. This CDR3 is CASSPRQLNSPLHF. In DNA, the CDR3 is TGCGCCAGCAGTCCGAGACAGCTTAATTCACCCCTCCACTTT.

This clonotype was seen a few times. The chain employs TRBV5-6 and TRBJ1-5; 10 nucleotides match TRBD1. V was pared by 5 bases and J by 0 bases, with 11 bases of the junction left unmatched. The CDR3 length is 18 residues. CDR1 is SGHDT and CDR2 is YYEEEE in the germline V gene. The CDR3 nucleotides read TGTGCCAGCAGTCAGCGACAGGGGGCGTTTGGTAGCAATCAGCCCCAGCATTTT. The encoded protein is CASSQRQGAFGSNQPQHF.

The chain combines TRBV19 with TRBJ1-1, with D tentatively TRBD1 (6 bases). CDR3 length equals 15 residues. Germline CDR1 is LNHDA and CDR2 is SQIVND (reference sequence). V lost 6 bases and J 4 bases, leaving 18 bases between the germline ends. Here the CDR3 DNA reads TGTGCCAGTAGCCGGACAGACCTGGGTAGCACTGAAGCTTTCTTT. Translating it yields CASSRTDLGSTEAFF.

V usage is TRBV7-9 and J usage is TRBJ2-1; 7 nucleotides line up with TRBD2. Unmatched junction bases numbered 14, after V lost 2 bases and J lost 7 bases. The CDR3 is made up of 17 amino acids. In germline, CDR1 is SEHNR, CDR2 FQNEAQ (reference sequence). The CDR3: CASSLYMGGVGQNEQFF. The DNA for the CDR3 is TGTGCCAGCAGCTTATACATGGGGGGGGTGGGGCAAAATGAGCAGTTCTTC.

The chain recombines TRBV7-2 with TRBJ1-5; 7 bases align to TRBD1. Germline CDR1 is SGHTA and CDR2 is FQGNSA. This CDR3 is built from 14 residues. The junction had 5 bases not matched to a gene; V was cut back by 5 bases and J by 4 bases. This chain's CDR3 is CASSLRQGNQPQHF. The DNA of the CDR3 is TGTGCCAGCAGCCTCAGACAGGGTAATCAGCCCCAGCATTTT. The whole variable domain, remainder taken from reference TRBV7-2 and TRBJ1-5, is GAGVSQSPSNKVTEKGKDVELRCDPISGHTALYWYRQSLGQGLEFLIYFQGNSAPDKSGLPSDRFSAERTGGSVSTLTIQRTQQEDSAVYLCASSLRQGNQPQHFGDGTRLSIL.

CDR3 sequence: CASFSSGSGTDTQYF. For the CDR3, the DNA is TGTGCCAGCTTCTCTAGCGGGAGTGGCACAGATACGCAGTATTTT. V and J are TRBV6-1 and TRBJ2-3; 10 bases are a match to TRBD2. V shed 8 bases, J shed 1 base, and the junction held 6 bases outside the gene matches. This CDR3 has 15 residues. Germline loops: CDR1 MNHNS, CDR2 SASEGT.

The chain combines TRBV6-1 with TRBJ2-1; D not certain. V shed 2 bases and J shed 6 bases, with 5 bases lying between them. Looked up from germline, CDR1 is MNHNS and CDR2 is SASEGT. CDR3 length equals 12 residues. In DNA, the CDR3 is TGTGCCAGCAGTGAATCGGGCAATGAGCAGTTCTTC. It specifies CASSESGNEQFF.

This chain links TRBV12-3 or TRBV12-4 with TRBJ1-4; 10 positions match TRBD1. V gave up 6 bases and J gave up 8 bases; unmatched junction bases: 6. The CDR3 consists of 14 residues. The CDR3 spells CASRGQGRREKLFF. The DNA of the CDR3 is TGTGCCAGCAGGGGACAGGGGAGAAGGGAAAAACTGTTTTTT.

This clonotype occurred a few times. The J gene is TRBJ2-3, the V gene TRBV5-1, with D perhaps matching TRBD1 (6 bases). V lost 0 bases and J 4 bases, leaving 12 bases between the germline ends. CDR3 length equals 15 residues. Germline-derived CDR1 and CDR2 are SGHRS and YFSETQ. As DNA, the CDR3 is TGCGCCAGCAGCTTGGCAGGACAGACCTCAGATACGCAGTATTTT. Translation gives CASSLAGQTSDTQYF.

This clonotype occurred a few times. The genes are TRBV7-2 and TRBJ2-1; 7 bases agree with TRBD1. Matching the DNA end better, TRBJ2-7 makes the J call doubtful. The CDR3 spans 16 residues. CDR1 SGHTA and CDR2 FQGNSA come from the germline V gene. The CDR3 is CASSRGGGQYFYEQYF. The CDR3 DNA reads as TGTGCCAGCAGCCGAGGTGGGGGACAGTATTTTTACGAGCAGTACTTC.

V is TRBV6-2 or TRBV6-3 and J is TRBJ2-5; D might be TRBD2 (6 bases). Germline V lookup: CDR1 MNHEY, CDR2 SVGEGT. This CDR3 has 15 amino acids. V gave up 4 bases and J gave up 2 bases, with 14 bases separating them. The DNA of the CDR3 is TGTGCCAGCAGTTCCTCCCGGGGAGGTCAAGAGACCCAGTACTTC. This sequence encodes CASSSSRGGQETQYF.

There are a few counts of this clonotype. The rearrangement uses TRBV6-1 and TRBJ1-2; D may be TRBD1 (5 bases). V was cut by 7 bases and J by 9 bases, with 15 bases left in between. This CDR3 comprises 12 residues. Germline V gene sequence: CDR1 MNHNS, CDR2 SASEGT. The CDR3 reads CASTERQGSYTF. The CDR3 DNA is TGTGCCAGCACCGAGAGGCAGGGAAGCTACACCTTC.

The chain carries TRBV27 and TRBJ2-2; D gene ambiguous. This CDR3 is 15 amino acids long. Trimming stripped 3 bases from V and 6 bases from J, with 14 bases between. Germline assignment: CDR1 MNHEY and CDR2 SMNVEV (reference sequence). The CDR3 spells CASSFNPGPPGELFF. The CDR3 DNA reads as TGTGCCAGCAGTTTTAATCCCGGGCCCCCCGGGGAGCTGTTTTTT.

This clonotype was seen a handful of times. CDR3 region: CASSYPVSGYYGYTF. CDR3 nucleotide sequence: TGTGCCAGCAGTTACCCCGTTAGCGGTTACTATGGCTACACCTTC. This chain uses TRBV6-5 with TRBJ1-2, with no clear D. The CDR3 consists of 15 residues. Germline CDR1 and CDR2: MNHEY and SVGAGI. Trimming removed 2 bases at V and 3 bases at J, with 13 bases between.

The rearrangement uses TRBV20-1 and TRBJ2-6; TRBD2 aligns across 8 bases. V dropped 3 bases and J dropped 0; count of bases not matched to a gene: 10. The CDR3 is 18 residues long. Germline CDR1 and CDR2: DFQATT and SNEGSKA (reference sequence). The CDR3 loop reads CSARAAGASGSGANVLTF. In DNA form, the CDR3 reads TGCAGTGCTAGGGCAGCGGGAGCGTCAGGCTCTGGGGCCAACGTCCTGACTTTC.

The CDR3 spells CASSLPTNTQYF. CDR3 in DNA: TGTGCCAGCAGCCTCCCGACTAATACGCAGTATTTT. V gene TRBV11-1 combines with J gene TRBJ2-3; the D gene is possibly TRBD2 (5 bases). CDR3 length: 12 amino acids. The V and J ends lost 5 bases and 7 bases respectively, with 10 bases between them. Germline CDR1 SGHAT, CDR2 FQDESV (reference sequence).

V gene TRBV19 combines with J gene TRBJ1-2, with unresolved D. CDR3 length: 16 amino acids. V lost 5 bases and J 1 base, leaving 17 bases between the germline ends. Per germline, CDR1 LNHDA and CDR2 SQIVND (reference sequence). The CDR3 nucleotides read TGTGCCAGTAGTCTCTCCCCTCCGAACCTTAACTATGGCTACACCTTC. Translated, it gives CASSLSPPNLNYGYTF.

The CDR3 loop is CASSSIGTSGYEQYF. In DNA, the CDR3 is TGTGCCAGCAGTTCCATCGGGACTAGCGGTTACGAGCAGTACTTC. J is TRBJ2-7 and V is TRBV6-5; 11 bases agree with TRBD2. V shed 4 bases, J shed 4 bases, and the junction held 6 bases outside the gene matches. The CDR3 totals 15 residues. Germline V lookup: CDR1 MNHEY, CDR2 SVGAGI.

This chain uses TRBV7-2 with TRBJ1-6; 10 nucleotides align to TRBD1. Germline V gene lookup returns CDR1 SGHTA and CDR2 FQGNSA. The V gene end was trimmed by 5 bases and the J gene end by 9 bases; junction bases not matched to a gene: 7. This CDR3 is built from 15 residues. The CDR3 loop reads CASSPSGQGGSPLHF. The DNA for the CDR3 is TGTGCCAGCAGCCCCTCAGGACAGGGGGGTTCACCCCTCCACTTT.

The chain carries TRBV12-3 or TRBV12-4 and TRBJ2-5; a possible D gene is TRBD2 (6 bases). Between the trimmed V and J ends, which lost 0 bases and 5 bases, there was a span of 10 bases. This CDR3 region has 14 residues. CDR3 sequence: CASSLAGRGETQYF. The CDR3 DNA is TGTGCCAGCAGTTTAGCGGGACGGGGGGAGACCCAGTACTTC.

With regard to this clonotype: A read error may produce the germline difference seen at one junction end. This chain joins TRBV18 and TRBJ2-2; the D is unclear. CDR3 length: 12 residues. CDR1 is KGHSH, CDR2 LQKENI, per germline. The CDR3 reads CASSPDTRELFF. The CDR3 bases are TGTGCCAGCTCGCCAGACACCCGGGAGCTGTTTTTT.

The rearrangement links TRBV4-1 to TRBJ2-7, with D hard to call. CDR1 is MGHRA, CDR2 YSYEKL, per germline. Trimming pared 3 bases from V and 2 bases from J, leaving 5 bases between. The CDR3 runs to 12 residues. CDR3 nucleotides: TGCGCCAGCAGCCACAATCCCTACGAGCAGTACTTC. Translated, it gives CASSHNPYEQYF.

The V gene is TRBV2, the J gene TRBJ2-7; D is possibly TRBD2 (5 bases). V was shortened by 4 bases and J by 2 bases, with 9 bases between the two germline ends. The germline V gene has CDR1 SNHLY and CDR2 FYNNEI. This CDR3 is 13 amino acids long. The CDR3 is CASSVYGTYEQYF. DNA of the CDR3: TGTGCCAGCAGTGTTTACGGGACCTACGAGCAGTACTTC.

The CDR3 here is CASSAGLAGVRNEQFF. The DNA of the CDR3 is TGTGCCAGCAGCGCGGGACTAGCGGGAGTCCGCAATGAGCAGTTCTTC. J is TRBJ2-1 and V is TRBV7-6, with 14 bases lining up with TRBD2. CDR1 is SGHVS, CDR2 FNYEAQ, per germline. With V trimmed by 5 bases and J by 6 bases, 6 bases remained unmatched. This CDR3 contains 16 residues.